This T cell receptor beta chain was found in a study of T-cell memory formation after mild COVID-19 (dated by TCRdb to about 2021). Context from the whole study: Most TCR sequence clusters were specific to one of the two donors. In a couple of donors, T-cell clones that expanded and contracted after mild COVID-19 were followed by sequencing TCRalpha and TCRbeta repertoires longitudinally. Two young, previously healthy adult volunteers, one female and one male, were included in the cohort. The paper as a whole reports these results and caveats: Clones contracting from day 15 to 85 had balanced CD4/CD8 phenotypes, while a second wave expanding from day 15 to 37 was biased towards CD4+. The second-wave clones that peaked on day 37 were not confirmed to be SARS-CoV-2 specific. The detection of some responding clones in pre-infection memory suggests that pre-existing cross-reactive memory T cells joined the SARS-CoV-2 response. Only a couple of mild cases were covered by the study, and larger cohorts that include severe cases with pre-infection samples were considered necessary. Contracting CD4+ clones appeared mostly in the CM and EM memory subsets, whereas CD8+ clones were enriched in EMRA.

V and J are truncated by 2 bases and 3 bases respectively, leaving an intervening sequence of 13 bases. The CDR3 runs 15 residues from the cysteine to the phenylalanine. CDR3 DNA is the only sequence kept; it has 45 bases, read in frame from the first base. From a lookup of the germline V gene (reference sequence), CDR1 and CDR2 are LNHDA and SQIVND. With respect to this clonotype: Its antigen remains undetermined. The sample holds no much larger clone one base away, and base qualities are not on file.

Ficoll-Paque density gradient centrifugation was used to isolate PBMCs. The sequencing machine was an Illumina NovaSeq 6000. cDNA libraries for TCRalpha and TCRbeta were prepared by 5'RACE using constant-segment primers, with sample barcodes and unique molecular identifiers added. RNA was extracted from every sample with Trizol reagent. Library amplification was performed in two PCR steps, and a second sample barcode and Illumina TruSeq adapters were introduced in the second step. Sequencing of the libraries was done on an Illumina NovaSeq, producing 2 x 150 bp paired-end reads. The source study handled its data this way. With migec v1.2.7, reads were demultiplexed and then collapsed into UMI-guided consensus sequences. Using mixcr v2.1.11, the UMI consensuses were aligned to TRA and TRB V and J templates and assembled into clonotypes. Expanded or contracted clonotypes were those called significant by both edgeR and NoisET, with noise models trained on biological replicates. For edgeR calls, the thresholds were a false discovery rate-adjusted p below 0.01 and a log2 fold-change of 1. PCA with hierarchical clustering of max-normalized trajectories of the 1000 most abundant clonotypes was used as exploratory dynamics analysis. Separately sequenced CD4+ and CD8+ repertoires were used to assign a CD4 or CD8 phenotype to each responding clone. TCRdb redid the processing of the public reads, applying fastp at Q25 and MiXCR, and retained in-frame beta chains. Entries are consolidated by CDR3 protein sequence, retaining the most common genes and DNA. What appears here as the V and J calls and clone size reflects TCRdb's work, not the paper's. The sample records 430,000 or so distinct CDR3 sequences, approximately 23% of which are singletons. Under 15% of the sample lies in the top ten.

The sequence came from an adult woman who had mild COVID-19 (a few samples of this study predate the infection). The sample titles of this study are shuffled in the database, so cell type and time point are left out; the donor was told from shared clones. Sequenced material: PBMCs or a T cell subset sorted from them (not recorded which). The chain joins TRBV19 to TRBJ1-1, and perhaps TRBD1 as D gene, on 6 matching bases. The nucleotide sequence reads as follows: TGTGCCAGTAGTATAAATGGACAGTCATACACTGAAGCTTTCTTT. Its translation reads: CASSINGQSYTEAFF.